Listed below are T cell receptor beta chains from one sample, sequenced in a study of T-cell memory formation after mild COVID-19. TCRdb fed the 5' RACE reads into MiXCR, producing one record per CDR3 protein. Counted here are approximately 570,000 distinct CDR3 sequences, about a sixth occurring once; the ten biggest clones make up around 13%. The sequencing input was PBMCs or a T cell subset sorted from them (not recorded which). These receptors all come from an adult woman who had mild COVID-19 (a few samples of this study predate the infection). Cell type and time point are not known. CDR3s include the opening cysteine and the closing phenylalanine or tryptophan. D genes are given only for firm matches. Not every row has a clone size; where given, it reads once, few, many or a size class.

J gene: TRBJ2-7; clone size: few; D gene: -; V gene: TRBV7-6; CDR3 protein: CASSYQGPYEQYF; CDR3 DNA: TGTGCCAGCAGCTATCAGGGGCCCTACGAGCAGTACTTC
J gene: TRBJ2-1; clone size: many; D gene: TRBD2; V gene: TRBV20-1; CDR3 protein: CSARRLAGSYNEQFF; CDR3 DNA: TGCAGTGCTAGAAGACTAGCGGGTTCCTACAATGAGCAGTTCTTC
J gene: TRBJ1-2; clone size: -; D gene: -; V gene: TRBV7-9; CDR3 protein: CASSMGVNYGYTF; CDR3 DNA: TGTGCCAGCAGCATGGGAGTAAACTATGGCTACACCTTC
J gene: TRBJ2-7; clone size: -; D gene: -; V gene: TRBV12-3/TRBV12-4; CDR3 protein: CASSMGGEQYF; CDR3 DNA: TGTGCCAGCAGCATGGGGGGAGAGCAGTACTTC
J gene: TRBJ2-5; clone size: -; D gene: -; V gene: TRBV29-1; CDR3 protein: CSVEAEGPAETQYF; CDR3 DNA: TGCAGCGTTGAGGCCGAGGGACCGGCGGAGACCCAGTACTTC
J gene: TRBJ2-1; clone size: few; D gene: TRBD1; V gene: TRBV10-3; CDR3 protein: CAISEDRDREYNEQFF; CDR3 DNA: TGTGCCATCAGTGAAGACCGGGACAGGGAGTACAATGAGCAGTTCTTC
J gene: TRBJ2-7; clone size: few; D gene: TRBD2; V gene: TRBV20-1; CDR3 protein: CSARGSGSYEQYF; CDR3 DNA: TGCAGTGCTAGGGGTAGCGGGAGCTACGAGCAGTACTTC
J gene: TRBJ2-7; clone size: few; D gene: -; V gene: TRBV9; CDR3 protein: CASSPVADPYEQYF; CDR3 DNA: TGTGCCAGCAGCCCTGTGGCTGATCCTTACGAGCAGTACTTC
J gene: TRBJ2-3; clone size: many; D gene: -; V gene: TRBV29-1; CDR3 protein: CSVYPRGSDTQYF; CDR3 DNA: TGCAGCGTTTATCCAAGAGGGTCAGATACGCAGTATTTT
J gene: TRBJ1-3; clone size: many; D gene: -; V gene: TRBV4-2; CDR3 protein: CASHDSSGNTIYF; CDR3 DNA: TGTGCCAGTCATGACAGCTCTGGAAACACCATATATTTT
J gene: TRBJ2-7; clone size: -; D gene: TRBD2; V gene: TRBV6-2/TRBV6-3; CDR3 protein: CASSFSGLAGAYEQYF; CDR3 DNA: TGTGCCAGCAGTTTTTCGGGACTAGCGGGAGCATACGAGCAGTACTTC
J gene: TRBJ1-5; clone size: -; D gene: -; V gene: TRBV24-1; CDR3 protein: CATAVASSIQPQHF; CDR3 DNA: TGTGCCACCGCCGTAGCGTCGAGTATCCAGCCCCAGCATTTT
J gene: TRBJ2-4; clone size: -; D gene: TRBD2; V gene: TRBV6-6; CDR3 protein: CASNLGGIGNIQYF; CDR3 DNA: TGTGCCAGCAACCTCGGGGGGATTGGAAACATTCAGTACTTC
J gene: TRBJ2-3; clone size: many; D gene: -; V gene: TRBV12-3/TRBV12-4; CDR3 protein: CASSPLQRDTQYF; CDR3 DNA: TGTGCCAGCAGTCCGCTTCAGCGAGATACGCAGTATTTT
J gene: TRBJ2-1; clone size: few; D gene: -; V gene: TRBV6-5; CDR3 protein: CASNVRGGNEQFF; CDR3 DNA: TGTGCCAGCAACGTAAGAGGGGGCAATGAGCAGTTCTTC
J gene: TRBJ2-1; clone size: few; D gene: -; V gene: TRBV24-1; CDR3 protein: CATSDYDEQFF; CDR3 DNA: TGTGCCACCAGTGATTACGATGAGCAGTTCTTC
J gene: TRBJ2-1; clone size: -; D gene: -; V gene: TRBV7-2; CDR3 protein: CASSRGGHSYNEQFF; CDR3 DNA: TGTGCCAGCAGCCGCGGGGGCCACTCCTACAATGAGCAGTTCTTC
J gene: TRBJ1-4; clone size: few; D gene: -; V gene: TRBV7-9; CDR3 protein: CASSFTNEKLFF; CDR3 DNA: TGTGCCAGCAGCTTCACTAATGAAAAACTGTTTTTT
J gene: TRBJ2-5; clone size: -; D gene: -; V gene: TRBV6-2/TRBV6-3; CDR3 protein: CASRQTTGETQYF; CDR3 DNA: TGTGCCAGCAGGCAAACGACCGGAGAGACCCAGTACTTC